The 7 T cell receptor beta chains in this list originate from one sample, sequenced in a study of beta chain features in type 1 diabetes. Study findings and constraints: In all four CD4+ subsets, TCRB CDR3 length was significantly, moderately reduced in type 1 diabetes.

These receptors lack a known antigen. cDNA synthesis used the whole RNA isolate, giving expressed TCRB sequences. The repertoire was sequenced with immunoSEQ multiplex PCR; TCRdb's copy has only in-frame clones and lacks some. The sample has about 270,000 clones; roughly 13% are singletons. Sequenced material: naive CD4+ T cells from blood. The source is a young man with type 1 diabetes.

This chain links TRBV19 with TRBJ2-1; D is undetermined. V shed 6 bases and J shed 7 bases, with 10 bases lying between them. Germline-derived CDR1 and CDR2 are LNHDA and SQIVND (reference sequence). The CDR3 is 12 residues long. The CDR3 sequence: CASSTERNEQFF. The DNA for the CDR3 is TGTGCCAGTAGCACGGAGCGAAATGAGCAGTTCTTC.

Points on this clone: This specimen includes other DNA sequences encoding the same CDR3. The chain couples TRBV28 to TRBJ1-2; possible D gene TRBD1, 6 bases. V lost 3 bases and J lost 4, with 6 bases in between. From germline, CDR1 is MDHEN and CDR2 SYDVKM. This CDR3 comprises 12 residues. The CDR3 region has the DNA TGTGCCAGCAGTTTGACAGGCTATGGCTACACCTTC. Amino acid sequence: CASSLTGYGYTF.

This clone was found a few times. This chain uses TRBV11-2 with TRBJ2-1; tentative D call: TRBD2 (6 bases). V lost 1 base to trimming and J lost 10 bases, with 17 bases between them. In germline, CDR1 is SGHAT, CDR2 FQNNGV. CDR3 length: 15 amino acids. The CDR3 sequence is CASSLVSTAAGEQFF. The CDR3 DNA is TGTGCCAGCAGCTTAGTTTCCACCGCCGCGGGAGAGCAGTTCTTC.

The chain joins TRBV7-3 to TRBJ2-7; D perhaps matches TRBD1 (5 bases). V was cut by 6 bases and J by 0 bases, with 12 bases left in between. The CDR3 totals 14 residues. Germline V gives CDR1 SGHTA, CDR2 FQGTGA. The CDR3 DNA sequence: TGTGCCAGCAGGAAACAGGCTTCCTCCTACGAGCAGTACTTC. This translates into CASRKQASSYEQYF.

The chain recombines TRBV19 with TRBJ1-2, with unresolved D. The CDR3 covers 15 residues. Trimming left V 5 bases short and J 4 bases short, with 17 bases between. Germline V lookup: CDR1 LNHDA, CDR2 SQIVND (reference sequence). CDR3 sequence: CASSQVGTHGYGYTF. CDR3 DNA: TGTGCCAGTAGTCAGGTGGGCACACACGGCTATGGCTACACCTTC. Combining the CDR3 with reference TRBV19 and TRBJ1-2 gives the whole variable domain DGGITQSPKYLFRKEGQNVTLSCEQNLNHDAMYWYRQDPGQGLRLIYYSQIVNDFQKGDIAEGYSVSREKKESFPLTVTSAQKNPTAFYLCASSQVGTHGYGYTFGSGTRLTVV.

This clone was observed a handful of times. The V and J genes are TRBV7-3 and TRBJ1-5, with D hard to call. The CDR3 has 15 residues. Germline CDR1 reads SGHTA; CDR2 reads FQGTGA. V gave up 5 bases and J gave up 3 bases, with 14 bases separating them. Here the CDR3 DNA reads TGTGCCAGCAGCAAACCGGGAAGCATCAATCAGCCCCAGCATTTT. Translation gives CASSKPGSINQPQHF.

This clone was detected only a few times. At one end, the junction sequence differs from germline, possibly due to a read error. V usage is TRBV29-1 and J usage is TRBJ1-1; the D gene is possibly TRBD1 (6 bases). This CDR3 region has 15 residues. Looked up from germline, CDR1 is SQVTM and CDR2 is ANQGSEA. CDR3: CSVEVSGALNTEAFF. In DNA, the CDR3 is TGCAGCGTCGAAGTTTCAGGGGCTCTGAACACTGAAGCTTTCTTT.